This T cell receptor (beta chain) derives from a study of response to subunit inactivated influenza vaccine. With regard to this clonotype: Its antigen remains unknown.

TCRdb itself ran the RT-PCR reads through MiXCR, one entry per CDR3 protein. Of a few hundred thousand distinct CDR3 sequences in the sample, 21% are singletons; the top ten hold roughly 10%. The germline V and J ends were trimmed by 4 bases and 5 bases, with 9 bases remaining between them. Germline V CDR1 and CDR2: SNHLY, FYNNEI. The CDR3 consists of 14 residues. Study-wide findings and caveats: That few new T cells are recruited by each seasonal influenza vaccination was the authors' suggestion.

The sample in question was PBMCs from blood, obtained less than 22 months after vaccination. The chain is built from TRBV2 and TRBJ1-6; D remains unclear. This sequence was found in a man aged 45-69 years who received an inactivated influenza vaccine. The CDR3 is CASSAWRNNSPLHF. The CDR3 DNA follows: TGTGCCAGCAGTGCTTGGCGGAATAATTCACCCCTCCACTTT.